Each of the 24 T cell receptor beta chains below was sequenced from the same sample in a study of blood T cell repertoires in COVID-19. TCRdb keeps only in-frame clones here, not all; method: immunoSEQ multiplex PCR. The sample includes approximately 170,000 clones, roughly nine tenths of them seen just once. Specimen: peripheral blood. Receptors originate from an elderly woman in a cohort sampled during active or convalescent COVID-19.

V gene TRBV2 combines with J gene TRBJ2-5; TRBD2 agrees at 14 bases. CDR3 size: 15 residues. The J segment lost 5 bases and the V segment lost 4 bases, leaving 3 bases of the junction unmatched. Germline CDR1 reads SNHLY; CDR2 reads FYNNEI. DNA of the CDR3: TGTGCCAGCAGTGTGGGACTAGCGGGAGCGGAGACCCAGTACTTC. Translation gives CASSVGLAGAETQYF.

The gene calls are TRBV19 and TRBJ2-3; 9 bases are a match to TRBD2. V gave up 5 bases and J gave up 8 bases; unmatched junction bases: 8. Germline V CDR1 and CDR2: LNHDA, SQIVND (reference sequence). This CDR3 has 14 residues. CDR3 sequence (DNA): TGTGCCAGTAGTCCCTGGACTAGCGAGACTACGCAGTATTTT. Translating it yields CASSPWTSETTQYF.

In this sample, this clone turned up once. The gene calls are TRBV5-6 and TRBJ1-6, with TRBD1 identical over 9 bases. J gave up 14 bases and V 0 bases, and 12 bases lay outside the gene matches. This CDR3 spans 16 amino acids. Per the germline V gene, CDR1 is SGHDT and CDR2 is YYEEEE. The CDR3 here is CASSLEGQGRPSALHF. CDR3 in DNA: TGTGCCAGCAGCTTGGAGGGACAGGGAAGACCTTCGGCCCTCCACTTT.

CDR3 sequence (DNA): TGTGCCAGCAGTTTCCCAGGGGGCCCTTTTAGCTCCTATAATTCACCCCTCCACTTT. Its translation is CASSFPGGPFSSYNSPLHF. The chain recombines TRBV28 with TRBJ1-6, with 8 bases that match TRBD1. CDR1 and CDR2 (germline): MDHEN, SYDVKM. V shed 3 bases, J shed 0 bases, and the junction held 10 bases outside the gene matches. The CDR3 has 19 amino acids.

V gene TRBV15 combines with J gene TRBJ2-5, with 9 bases identical to TRBD1. The CDR3 spans 16 residues. Germline V gene sequence: CDR1 LNHNV, CDR2 YYDKDF (reference sequence). Trimming took 2 bases from V and 5 from J; bases not matched to a gene: 9. CDR3 nucleotide sequence: TGTGCCACCAGCAGACCTCCGGGACAGGGTGGGGAGACCCAGTACTTC. It codes for CATSRPPGQGGETQYF.

V usage is TRBV28 and J usage is TRBJ2-7; tentative D call: TRBD2 (5 bases). Germline CDR1 is MDHEN and CDR2 is SYDVKM. This CDR3 comprises 13 residues. The V end lost 7 bases, the J end lost 0 bases, and 10 bases lay between the germline ends. The CDR3 loop is CASKTKSSYEQYF. The CDR3 DNA is TGTGCCAGCAAGACTAAAAGCTCCTACGAGCAGTACTTC.

The rearrangement joins TRBV24-1 to TRBJ1-5; TRBD1 might be the D (6 bases). Germline CDR1 and CDR2: KGHDR and SFDVKD. The CDR3 sequence is 14 residues long. The germline V and J ends were trimmed by 10 bases and 1 base, with 13 bases remaining between them. This CDR3 is CATNPGESNQPQHF. The CDR3 bases are TGTGCCACTAACCCAGGGGAGAGCAATCAGCCCCAGCATTTT.

The rearrangement joins TRBV6-6 to TRBJ1-3; tentative D call: TRBD1 (5 bases). Trimming took off 3 bases at V and 1 base at J, with 10 bases between the two ends. The CDR3 has 15 residues. CDR1 and CDR2 from the germline V gene are MNHNY and SVGAGI (reference sequence). The CDR3 loop is CASSYTGASGNTIYF. The DNA for the CDR3 is TGTGCCAGCAGTTATACAGGAGCTTCTGGAAACACCATATATTTT.

The rearrangement joins TRBV6-5 to TRBJ1-4; a possible D gene is TRBD1 (6 bases). V was shortened by 2 bases and J by 8 bases, with 12 bases between the two germline ends. This CDR3 has 14 residues. Germline values: CDR1 MNHEY, CDR2 SVGAGI. The CDR3 DNA is TGTGCCAGCAGTTACCAAAGTGGACAGGAAAAACTGTTTTTT. This codes for CASSYQSGQEKLFF.

Turning to this clone: Other nucleotide sequences from this sample produce the same CDR3. J is TRBJ2-1 and V is TRBV3-1 (or the pseudogene TRBV3-2); 15 bases match TRBD2. The germline V gene encodes CDR1 LGHDT and CDR2 YNNKEL (reference sequence). The V and J ends lost 1 base and 7 bases, in that order; junction bases with no gene match: 2. The CDR3 totals 16 residues. The CDR3 DNA is TGTGCCAGCAGCCAAGTCGGGACTAGCGGGAGGAATGAGCAGTTCTTC. It specifies CASSQVGTSGRNEQFF.

The chain has TRBV5-5 and TRBJ2-3, with D perhaps matching TRBD2 (6 bases). The CDR3 is made up of 14 amino acids. Deletions cut 0 bases from V and 1 base from J, with 6 bases between. CDR1 and CDR2 (germline): SGHKS, YYEKEE (reference sequence). The CDR3 reads CASSLGGGTDTQYF. The CDR3, as DNA: TGTGCCAGCAGCTTGGGCGGGGGCACAGATACGCAGTATTTT.

The rearrangement joins TRBV7-2 to TRBJ1-2, with unresolved D. This CDR3 is built from 14 residues. Trimming pared 4 bases from V and 8 bases from J, leaving 17 bases between. Germline V gives CDR1 SGHTA, CDR2 FQGNSA. CDR3 sequence (DNA): TGTGCCAGCAGCTACCCCTTAGATTCGAAGGGCTACACCTTC. It yields the protein CASSYPLDSKGYTF. Variable domain in full (rest from reference TRBV7-2 and TRBJ1-2): GAGVSQSPSNKVTEKGKDVELRCDPISGHTALYWYRQSLGQGLEFLIYFQGNSAPDKSGLPSDRFSAERTGGSVSTLTIQRTQQEDSAVYLCASSYPLDSKGYTFGSGTRLTVV.

The rearrangement uses TRBV3-1 (or the pseudogene TRBV3-2) and TRBJ2-5; 11 bases map to TRBD2. The CDR3 has 18 residues. Germline trimming cut 4 bases from V and 0 bases from J; bases unmatched to any gene: 10. Germline V gene data show CDR1 as LGHDT and CDR2 as YNNKEL (reference sequence). The DNA of the CDR3 is TGTGCCAGCAGCCCGATTACTAGCGGGAGCGGGTACCAAGAGACCCAGTACTTC. Protein product: CASSPITSGSGYQETQYF.

The chain is built from TRBV6-2 or TRBV6-3 and TRBJ2-7; 9 bases are a match to TRBD1. Germline CDR1 and CDR2: MNHEY and SVGEGT. V trimming: 3 bases; J trimming: 0 bases; junction bases outside the gene matches: 6. This CDR3 has 16 amino acids. CDR3: CASSYTTGGASYEQYF. In DNA, the CDR3 is TGTGCCAGCAGTTATACTACAGGGGGCGCCTCCTACGAGCAGTACTTC.

The V call is TRBV6-2 or TRBV6-3, the J call TRBJ2-2, with 9 positions matching TRBD1. CDR1 and CDR2 (germline): MNHEY, SVGEGT. This CDR3 has 15 residues. With 5 bases clipped from V and 6 bases from J, the junction kept 7 bases outside the gene matches. The CDR3 DNA follows: TGTGCCAGCAGTCTCCGACAGGGGGTGGCCGGGGAGCTGTTTTTT. Translated: CASSLRQGVAGELFF.

This clone was recorded once. The CDR3 reads CASSLGFPPGNTEAFF. The CDR3 DNA reads as TGTGCCAGCAGCTTAGGGTTCCCACCGGGGAACACTGAAGCTTTCTTT. This chain uses TRBV11-2 with TRBJ1-1; no firm D call. Trimming took 1 base from V and 1 from J, leaving 13 bases between them. CDR1 and CDR2 (germline): SGHAT, FQNNGV. The CDR3 covers 16 residues.

The chain combines TRBV29-1 with TRBJ1-1; D may be TRBD1 (6 bases). There are 14 residues in the CDR3. Germline V lookup: CDR1 SQVTM, CDR2 ANQGSEA. The V and J ends lost 3 bases and 7 bases respectively, with 18 bases between them. The CDR3 coding sequence is TGCAGCGTTGATCGTGGGACATCTACAGGTGAAGCTTTCTTT. It specifies CSVDRGTSTGEAFF.

V and J are TRBV5-4 and TRBJ2-7, with 7 bases lining up with TRBD1. The germline V gene has CDR1 SGHNT and CDR2 YYREEE (reference sequence). CDR3 length: 13 amino acids. V shed 2 bases, J shed 6 bases, and the junction held 5 bases outside the gene matches. The CDR3 is CASSFSWDSEQYV. CDR3 DNA sequence: TGTGCCAGCAGCTTCTCGTGGGACAGCGAGCAGTACGTC.

V and J are TRBV29-1 and TRBJ1-1; TRBD1 agrees at 7 bases. From germline, CDR1 is SQVTM and CDR2 ANQGSEA. CDR3 length equals 16 residues. With V trimmed by 5 bases and J by 4 bases, 16 bases remained unmatched. In DNA, the CDR3 is TGCAGCGTTCTCCTGGGGGACAGTCTAGGAGGCACTGAAGCTTTCTTT. It yields the protein CSVLLGDSLGGTEAFF.

The CDR3: CASSPTGWPDTQYF. CDR3 sequence (DNA): TGTGCCAGCAGCCCGACAGGGTGGCCAGATACGCAGTATTTT. The V gene is TRBV7-2, the J gene TRBJ2-3, with 7 bases lining up with TRBD1. Trimming removed 5 bases from V and 4 bases from J; junction bases left unmatched: 6. CDR3 length equals 14 residues. Germline lookup yields CDR1 SGHTA and CDR2 FQGNSA.

In DNA form, the CDR3 reads TGTGCCAGCAGTATTGGGCAGGGTAATGAAAAACTGTTTTTT. Protein product: CASSIGQGNEKLFF. The chain links TRBV6-5 to TRBJ1-4, with a weak D call TRBD1 (5 bases). The CDR3 loop spans 14 amino acids. The V gene lost 5 bases and the J gene lost 4 bases, with 11 bases spanning the gap. Per germline, CDR1 MNHEY and CDR2 SVGAGI.

This clone was detected only once. The gene calls are TRBV7-8 and TRBJ2-7; TRBD2 agrees at 7 bases. After removal of 2 bases from V and 2 bases from J, the junction contained 6 bases not matched to a gene. Germline V CDR1 and CDR2: SGHVS, FQNEAQ. The CDR3 is 15 amino acids. The CDR3 loop is CASSLSSGAAYEQYF. The DNA for the CDR3 is TGTGCCAGCAGCTTATCCAGCGGGGCGGCCTACGAGCAGTACTTC.

The chain joins TRBV6-2 or TRBV6-3 to TRBJ2-2, with TRBD1 matching 9 bases. This CDR3 region has 16 residues. Germline V gene sequence: CDR1 MNHEY, CDR2 SVGEGT. Germline trimming cut 6 bases from V and 7 bases from J; bases unmatched to any gene: 12. CDR3 nucleotide sequence: TGTGCCAGCAGCAAGAGGGGACAGGGCCGTATCGGGGAGCTGTTTTTT. Translated, it gives CASSKRGQGRIGELFF.

This rearrangement joins TRBV7-8 to TRBJ2-1; D is perhaps TRBD2 (6 bases). V lost 6 bases and J lost 9, with 18 bases in between. The germline V gene has CDR1 SGHVS and CDR2 FQNEAQ. The CDR3 is 14 amino acids. The CDR3 DNA sequence: TGTGCCAGCAGTCCACCGGACTATTTGACTGAGCAGTTCTTC. It codes for CASSPPDYLTEQFF.